The TCR beta chain under discussion was sequenced for a study of T cells in Graves' hyperthyroidism and ophthalmopathy. Trimming took 2 bases from V and 6 from J, leaving 13 bases between them. In germline, CDR1 is SGHTA, CDR2 FQGNSA. This CDR3 is 14 amino acids long. In this sample, this clonotype turned up once. A much larger clone differs by one base, so this may be a read error. The source material, RNA transcripts, was used to amplify TCR beta CDR3 regions. Carried out on the TCR CDR3, a first-round RT-PCR used the HTBI primer set. TCRdb passed the multiplex PCR reads through MiXCR, listing each CDR3 protein once. The sample yields hundreds of thousands of distinct CDR3 sequences, under 45% seen once.

The clonotype originates from a woman aged 40-49 years with Graves' hyperthyroidism. The V gene is TRBV7-2, the J gene TRBJ1-1; D ambiguous. Material for sequencing was blood. CDR3 sequence reads: CASSLSVANAEAFF. The CDR3, as DNA: TGTGCCAGCAGCTTAAGTGTTGCCAACGCTGAAGCTTTCTTT.